This T cell receptor (beta chain) was recovered during a study of T cells after yellow fever vaccination. The length of the CDR3 is 18 residues. V lost 3 bases, J lost 0 bases, and 10 bases stayed unmatched. From germline, CDR1 is LNHDA and CDR2 SQIVND (reference sequence). Each CDR3 protein is one row after TCRdb ran MiXCR on the 5' RACE reads. The sample holds roughly 100,000 distinct CDR3 sequences, roughly 8.2% seen once. The sample here was CD8+ T cells not binding an NS4B(214-222) dextramer, sorted from PBMCs, taken approximately 16 days after the first yellow fever vaccination. The TCR originated in a man between 18 and 35 years old who received the YFV17D yellow fever vaccine. The chain has TRBV19 and TRBJ1-5, with 8 nucleotides matching TRBD1. In DNA form, the CDR3 reads TGTGCCAGTAGTATCTCCGGGACAGGAGGTTATAGCAATCAGCCCCAGCATTTT. Its protein product is CASSISGTGGYSNQPQHF.